The T cell receptor (beta chain) under discussion was sequenced for a study of T cell responses to AZD1222 COVID-19 vaccine. General study findings and limits: Researchers report vaccine-associated CD4 TCRs spanning spike, with dominance at 160-218 and 743-854. A reported finding is that nearly half of spike-specific TCRs target unmutated variant regions. Repertoire sampling was restricted to post-peak T cell response timepoints. Possibly, clonal diversity was underestimated; donors were largely white British and included more females.

The method was immunoSEQ multiplex PCR; TCRdb's version includes in-frame clones alone and lacks a portion of them. The sample lists about 130,000 clones, around 92% occurring once. The CDR3 extends over 15 amino acids. Germline values: CDR1 SGDLS, CDR2 YYNGEE. With 0 bases clipped from V and 6 bases from J, the junction kept 3 bases outside the gene matches. This clone occurred once. Its antigen is as yet unknown. V usage is TRBV9 and J usage is TRBJ2-1, with 10 bases fitting TRBD2. Sequences were derived from peripheral blood, sampled on day 0 of AZD1222 vaccination. The TCR comes from an adult in good health. The CDR3 DNA is TGTGCCAGCAGCGTAGGAACTAGCGGGACCAATGAGCAGTTCTTC. This gives the protein CASSVGTSGTNEQFF.